This entry lists 25 T cell receptor beta chains sequenced from one sample in a study of T cell changes during pregnancy in multiple sclerosis. This table comes from immunoSEQ multiplex PCR, and its TCRdb copy is limited to in-frame clones, with some not included. The sample records about 81,000 clones, about 94% being singletons. The specimen was peripheral blood, collected in the third trimester of pregnancy. The source of these receptors is a female donor with multiple sclerosis, enrolled in a pregnancy study.

The V call is TRBV12-5, the J call TRBJ2-7; tentative D call: TRBD2 (5 bases). V was cut by 7 bases and J by 6 bases, with 10 bases left in between. Germline V lookup: CDR1 LGHNT, CDR2 FRNRAP. The CDR3 is 11 residues long. CDR3: CASAMEVEQYF. Written as DNA, the CDR3 is TGTGCTAGTGCCATGGAGGTCGAGCAGTACTTC. Together with reference TRBV12-5 and TRBJ2-7, the CDR3 gives the full variable domain: DARVTQTPRHKVTEMGQEVTMRCQPILGHNTVFWYRQTMMQGLELLAYFRNRAPLDDSGMPKDRFSAEMPDATLATLKIQPSEPRDSAVYFCASAMEVEQYFGPGTRLTVT.

The rearrangement links TRBV30 to TRBJ1-1; tentative D call: TRBD1 (5 bases). This CDR3 region has 14 residues. The germline gives CDR1 GTSNPN, CDR2 SVGIG (reference sequence). V lost 1 base and J 3 bases, leaving 12 bases between the germline ends. CDR3: CAWSARVSDTEAFF. CDR3 bases: TGTGCCTGGAGTGCCAGGGTTTCGGACACTGAAGCTTTCTTT.

The chain couples TRBV2 to TRBJ1-4, with 10 bases lining up with TRBD1. This CDR3 has 15 residues. V lost 6 bases, J lost 7 bases, and 8 bases stayed unmatched. Germline V gene sequence: CDR1 SNHLY, CDR2 FYNNEI. The CDR3 sequence is CASSSDRGKGEKLFF. CDR3 DNA sequence: TGTGCCAGCAGCTCGGACAGGGGGAAAGGTGAAAAACTGTTTTTT. Full variable domain (rest looked up from reference TRBV2 and TRBJ1-4): EPEVTQTPSHQVTQMGQEVILRCVPISNHLYFYWYRQILGQKVEFLVSFYNNEISEKSEIFDDQFSVERPDGSNFTLKIRSTKLEDSAMYFCASSSDRGKGEKLFFGSGTQLSVL.

The chain links TRBV15 to TRBJ2-5, with D unclear. CDR1 is LNHNV and CDR2 is YYDKDF in the germline V gene (reference sequence). Trimming left V 0 bases short and J 2 bases short, with 10 bases between. This CDR3 has 15 residues. The CDR3 nucleotides are TGTGCCACCAGCAGAGATCGATCCGGGCAAGAGACCCAGTACTTC. This encodes CATSRDRSGQETQYF.

This chain connects TRBV7-3 to TRBJ2-3, with TRBD2 identical over 12 bases. The V gene's germline CDR1 is SGHTA and CDR2 FQGTGA. Unmatched junction bases numbered 4, after V lost 6 bases and J lost 3 bases. This CDR3 is 15 amino acids long. CDR3 in amino acids: CASSQGLAGTDTQYF. CDR3 nucleotides: TGTGCCAGCAGTCAAGGACTAGCGGGGACAGATACGCAGTATTTT.

This sequence joins TRBV18 and TRBJ2-2; 8 bases match TRBD1. Germline CDR1 KGHSH, CDR2 LQKENI. Trimming removed 3 bases from V and 5 bases from J; junction bases left unmatched: 5. The CDR3 length is 15 residues. DNA of the CDR3: TGTGCCAGCTCACCTTGGGACAGGCTGACCGGGGAGCTGTTTTTT. Protein: CASSPWDRLTGELFF.

The chain carries TRBV5-1 and TRBJ1-1; a weak D match, TRBD1 (6 bases). This CDR3 spans 16 amino acids. The V gene lost 5 bases and the J gene lost 1 base, with 18 bases spanning the gap. Germline V gene data show CDR1 as SGHRS and CDR2 as YFSETQ. In DNA form, the CDR3 reads TGCGCCAGCAGGCGACACAGGGTAGAGGGGAACACTGAAGCTTTCTTT. Amino acids: CASRRHRVEGNTEAFF.

J is TRBJ1-5 and V is TRBV2; D is unclear. The V end lost 1 base, the J end lost 7 bases, and 14 bases lay between the germline ends. The CDR3 is made up of 15 amino acids. Germline CDR1 and CDR2: SNHLY and FYNNEI. This CDR3 is CASSEDLGPGQPQHF. The CDR3 coding sequence is TGTGCCAGCAGTGAAGATCTGGGTCCGGGACAGCCCCAGCATTTT.

The chain couples TRBV15 to TRBJ2-7; possibly TRBD2 for D (6 bases). This CDR3 comprises 16 residues. Between the trimmed V and J ends, which lost 3 bases and 7 bases, there was a span of 22 bases. Germline V gives CDR1 LNHNV, CDR2 YYDKDF (reference sequence). This CDR3 reads CATSSSAGPGLEEQYF. CDR3 sequence (DNA): TGTGCCACCAGCAGTTCAGCCGGGCCGGGACTTGAAGAGCAGTACTTC.

The genes are TRBV12-5 and TRBJ2-7; 7 bases are shared with TRBD1. The CDR3 is 15 residues long. J lost 2 bases, V lost 7 bases, and 11 bases had no gene match. CDR1 and CDR2 from the germline V gene are LGHNT and FRNRAP. The CDR3 bases are TGTGCTAGTGCCCCGATGACAGGGCCAACCTACGAGCAGTACTTC. Translation gives CASAPMTGPTYEQYF.

This rearrangement joins TRBV9 to TRBJ1-4; 7 bases agree with TRBD1. V lost 3 bases, J lost 4 bases, and 12 bases stayed unmatched. Per germline, CDR1 SGDLS and CDR2 YYNGEE. The CDR3 is 17 amino acids. As DNA, the CDR3 is TGTGCCAGCAGCGGTCCGGGGCGGGACAGTATTAATGAAAAACTGTTTTTT. It translates to CASSGPGRDSINEKLFF.

The rearrangement links TRBV19 to TRBJ1-5; unclear D gene. Trimming removed 0 bases from V and 5 bases from J, with 14 bases in between. The CDR3 length is 16 residues. Germline assignment: CDR1 LNHDA and CDR2 SQIVND (reference sequence). CDR3 protein: CASSIDYGEGHQPQHF. In DNA form, the CDR3 reads TGTGCCAGTAGTATAGATTACGGGGAGGGTCATCAGCCCCAGCATTTT.

This chain uses TRBV27 with TRBJ1-2; 8 positions match TRBD1. The CDR3 covers 17 residues. The ends lost 6 bases at V and 4 bases at J; junction bases unmatched: 16. CDR1 is MNHEY, CDR2 SMNVEV, per germline (reference sequence). DNA for the CDR3: TGTGCCAGCAGCCCCGCCCCGGACAGGGAAGGAGGCTATGGCTACACCTTC. Its translation is CASSPAPDREGGYGYTF.

The chain carries TRBV6-5 and TRBJ1-2; possibly TRBD1 for D (6 bases). This CDR3 region has 14 residues. The germline gives CDR1 MNHEY, CDR2 SVGAGI. V was pared by 1 base and J by 8 bases, with 14 bases between. For the CDR3, the DNA is TGTGCCAGCAGTTACTTGTGGGGGCGCAGCGGCTACACCTTC. This codes for CASSYLWGRSGYTF.

The V call is TRBV5-4, the J call TRBJ2-5; the D gene is possibly TRBD1 (5 bases). CDR3 size: 12 residues. Trimming pared 4 bases from V and 3 bases from J, leaving 7 bases between. Germline CDR1 is SGHNT and CDR2 is YYREEE (reference sequence). CDR3 nucleotide sequence: TGTGCCAGCAGCCAGACAGAAGAGACCCAGTACTTC. Residues: CASSQTEETQYF.

The rearrangement uses TRBV14 and TRBJ2-7; 7 bases are a match to TRBD1. The CDR3 covers 15 residues. The germline CDR1 and CDR2 sequences are SGHDN and FVKESK. The V segment lost 4 bases and the J segment 4 bases; nucleotides outside the gene matches: 10. CDR3 residues: CASSRNRDRTYEQYF. CDR3 coding DNA: TGTGCCAGCAGCCGAAACCGGGACAGAACTTACGAGCAGTACTTC.

The V and J genes are TRBV29-1 and TRBJ1-1; TRBD1 matches 10 bases. The CDR3 consists of 15 residues. V lost 7 bases to trimming and J lost 4 bases; unmatched junction nucleotides: 12. Germline-derived CDR1 and CDR2 are SQVTM and ANQGSEA. The DNA for the CDR3 is TGCAGCGCCCTCGGGGACAGGGGAGTTGGCACTGAAGCTTTCTTT. It encodes CSALGDRGVGTEAFF.

CDR3 DNA: TGTGCCAGCACCGGAACTGTAGGATTGAGGGGAAACACCATATATTTT. Its translation: CASTGTVGLRGNTIYF. The chain carries TRBV2 and TRBJ1-3; D gene uncertain. Germline CDR1 and CDR2: SNHLY and FYNNEI. The CDR3 totals 16 residues. Trimming took off 7 bases at V and 4 bases at J, with 20 bases between the two ends.

This clone showed up just once. V is TRBV5-3 and J is TRBJ2-3; 10 nucleotides agree with TRBD2. TRBV5-3 is known as an ORF, though its function is uncertain. This CDR3 is built from 15 residues. V was pared by 5 bases and J by 4 bases, with 7 bases of the junction left unmatched. The CDR3 protein is CARRCGTSVSDTQYF. CDR3 DNA sequence: TGTGCCAGAAGATGTGGGACTAGCGTATCAGATACGCAGTATTTT.

The chain combines TRBV2 with TRBJ1-3; 7 nucleotides agree with TRBD1. Per germline, CDR1 SNHLY and CDR2 FYNNEI. The CDR3 runs to 15 residues. Trimming took 7 bases from V and 2 from J; bases not matched to a gene: 8. CDR3 protein: CASTLQGPAGNTIYF. CDR3 in DNA: TGTGCCAGCACTTTACAGGGGCCGGCTGGAAACACCATATATTTT.

The chain combines TRBV27 with TRBJ1-5, with D perhaps TRBD1 (6 bases). V was pared by 2 bases and J by 3 bases, with 20 bases between. This CDR3 has 18 residues. The germline gives CDR1 MNHEY, CDR2 SMNVEV (reference sequence). CDR3: CASSLLWVPRGDNQPQHF. The DNA for the CDR3 is TGTGCCAGCAGTTTACTTTGGGTGCCCAGGGGCGACAATCAGCCCCAGCATTTT.

This sequence joins TRBV5-1 and TRBJ2-3, with D possibly being TRBD2 (7 bases). The V end was cut by 3 bases, the J end by 0 bases, with 11 bases between. The CDR3 loop spans 15 amino acids. CDR1 and CDR2 from the germline V gene are SGHRS and YFSETQ. CDR3 sequence reads: CASSWGGASTDTQYF. The CDR3 DNA follows: TGCGCCAGCAGCTGGGGGGGCGCTAGCACAGATACGCAGTATTTT.

The gene calls are TRBV7-9 and TRBJ2-5; D possibly corresponds to TRBD2 (8 bases). Per the germline V gene, CDR1 is SEHNR and CDR2 is FQNEAQ (reference sequence). The length of the CDR3 is 17 residues. Between the trimmed V and J ends, which lost 2 bases and 0 bases, there was a span of 16 bases. CDR3 loop: CASSLRGGRGDQETQYF. CDR3 sequence (DNA): TGTGCCAGCAGCTTACGGGGGGGCAGGGGGGACCAAGAGACCCAGTACTTC. Together with reference TRBV7-9 and TRBJ2-5, the CDR3 gives the full variable domain: DTGVSQNPRHKITKRGQNVTFRCDPISEHNRLYWYRQTLGQGPEFLTYFQNEAQLEKSRLLSDRFSAERPKGSFSTLEIQRTEQGDSAMYLCASSLRGGRGDQETQYFGPGTRLLVL.

This clone was observed a single time. The chain recombines TRBV11-2 with TRBJ1-1, with D possibly matching TRBD1 (6 bases). There are 15 residues in the CDR3. V was pared by 3 bases and J by 4 bases, with 15 bases between. Germline V gene lookup returns CDR1 SGHAT and CDR2 FQNNGV. For the CDR3, the DNA is TGTGCCAGCAGCTTCTCGGACAGTCGCGGCACTGAAGCTTTCTTT. Translated: CASSFSDSRGTEAFF.

This clone came up a few times. The chain is built from TRBV5-1 and TRBJ2-5; 8 bases line up with TRBD2. This CDR3 region has 15 residues. Germline CDR1 and CDR2: SGHRS and YFSETQ. V was clipped by 0 bases and J by 5 bases; unmatched bases: 6. For the CDR3, the DNA is TGCGCCAGCAGCTTGGCCCCCGGGGGGGTGGAGACCCAGTACTTC. Its protein is CASSLAPGGVETQYF.